One TCR beta chain is described in this entry. Its antigen is undetermined. The data originate from a study of shared clonotypes between healthy human individuals. Overall study results and limits: Among the subsets, naive ones generally showed larger estimated richness than memory ones. Sequencing depth was a factor that was expected to affect clonotype sharing among donors. Generation probability values for non-shared clonotypes were lower than those for clonotypes shared by all four donors.

Germline CDR1 is MNHEY and CDR2 is SMNVEV (reference sequence). The ends were cut back, 5 bases at V and 3 bases at J, with 17 bases in the middle. This CDR3 is built from 16 residues. Naive CD8 populations comprised CD45RO-negative cells positively selected for CCR7, excluding terminally differentiated effector memory CD45RA+ cells. The method was immunoSEQ multiplex PCR; TCRdb's version includes in-frame clones alone and lacks a portion of them. The sample includes some 580,000 clones, 98% of them seen just once. Sequences were obtained from naive CD8+ T cells sorted from blood. This clonotype originated in a man aged 25 to 40 in good health. This chain uses TRBV27 with TRBJ1-5; TRBD1 is a possible D gene (6 bases). CDR3 sequence reads: CASSPSSGGDNQPQHF. The DNA of the CDR3 is TGTGCCAGCAGTCCCTCGTCCGGGGGCGACAATCAGCCCCAGCATTTT.